Listed below are T cell receptor beta chains from one sample, sequenced in a study of cytomegalovirus exposure and HLA in healthy donors. Data came from immunoSEQ multiplex PCR; TCRdb stores just in-frame clones and leaves some out. Of about 130,000 clones in the sample, just over 70% were seen once. The specimen was PBMCs. All receptors derive from a woman between 55 and 75 years old in good health and CMV-seropositive. Each CDR3 is given with its conserved first and last residue. Each record gives: D gene, J gene, clone size, V gene, CDR3 DNA, CDR3 protein. The D gene is left open where the match is weak. Some rows mark clone size as missing; the rest say once, few, many or name a class of expanded clone.

>-|TRBJ1-5|once|TRBV7-6
TGTGCCAGCAGCTTAGGCCGCGAGGATCAGCCCCAGCATTTT
CASSLGREDQPQHF
>-|TRBJ1-1|-|TRBV7-9
TGTGCCAGCAGCTTCCAACAGGGGAACACTGAAGCTTTCTTT
CASSFQQGNTEAFF
>-|TRBJ1-5|few|TRBV28
TGTGCCAGCAGTTTTCCTTCTAGCGGGCCCCAGCATTTT
CASSFPSSGPQHF
>TRBD1|TRBJ1-5|-|TRBV6-5
TGTGCCAGCAGTCGGGACAGGGGGCGCTTTCAGCCCCAGCATTTT
CASSRDRGRFQPQHF
>-|TRBJ1-2|few|TRBV11-1
TGTGCCAGCCTCGACAGAATATATGGCTACACCTTC
CASLDRIYGYTF
>TRBD1|TRBJ1-2|-|TRBV5-1
TGCGCCAGCACCGGGACAGGGGACTATGGCTACACCTTC
CASTGTGDYGYTF
>TRBD2|TRBJ2-3|-|TRBV7-7
TGTGCTAGCAGCCGCGCGGGGGGCCCCACAGATACGCAGTATTTT
CASSRAGGPTDTQYF
>TRBD2|TRBJ2-7|-|TRBV4-1
TGCGCCAGCAAGGAGCGGACTAGCGGGGCCCCCTACGAGCAGTACTTC
CASKERTSGAPYEQYF
>TRBD2|TRBJ2-1|few|TRBV27
TGTGCCAGCAGTTCCCGGGTAGCGGGGCTGCCGGCCCGACACAATGAGCAGTTCTTC
CASSSRVAGLPARHNEQFF
>-|TRBJ2-1|-|TRBV27
TGTGCCAGCACTCTTAGCGTGGGACTCAATGAGCAGTTCTTC
CASTLSVGLNEQFF
>-|TRBJ2-7|-|TRBV6-6
TGTGCCAGCAGTCTCCGGGACAACTCCTACGAGCAGTACTTC
CASSLRDNSYEQYF
>TRBD1|TRBJ1-4|-|TRBV5-1
TGCGCCAGCAGCTTCCGGCCACAGGGGGGCAGGAGTGAAAAACTGTTTTTT
CASSFRPQGGRSEKLFF
>-|TRBJ2-7|-|TRBV10-3
TGTGCCATCAGTGAGTCGAGAGGCCGGGCCTACGAGCAGTACTTC
CAISESRGRAYEQYF
>-|TRBJ1-5|-|TRBV27
TGTGCCAGCGGGGGGTCCGGGGCTCAGCCCCAGCATTTT
CASGGSGAQPQHF
>TRBD2|TRBJ2-3|-|TRBV6-5
TGTGCCAGCAGTTATGCTAGCGGGGGGCGCACAGATACGCAGTATTTT
CASSYASGGRTDTQYF
>-|TRBJ1-2|-|TRBV9
TGTGCCAGCAGCGTAGGTACAGGTATGGAGGGCTACACCTTC
CASSVGTGMEGYTF
>TRBD1|TRBJ1-2|-|TRBV5-6
TGTGCCAGCAGCATCCGGGACAGCTGGTTTGGCTACACCTTC
CASSIRDSWFGYTF
>TRBD2|TRBJ2-3|-|TRBV19
TGTGCCAGTAGTGTCCGACTAGCGGGGTCTAGCACAGATACGCAGTATTTT
CASSVRLAGSSTDTQYF
>TRBD2|TRBJ2-1|few|TRBV13
TGTGCCAGCAGCTCGGGGACTAGCGGGGGCCAAAGCTCCTACAATGAGCAGTTCTTC
CASSSGTSGGQSSYNEQFF
>TRBD1|TRBJ2-7|-|TRBV11-2
TGTGCCAGCAGCTTAGAATGGGGACAGGGCTACGAGCAGTACTTC
CASSLEWGQGYEQYF
>TRBD1|TRBJ1-5|few|TRBV6-5
TGTGCCAGCAGAAACGGACAGGTTAGCAATCAGCCCCAGCATTTT
CASRNGQVSNQPQHF
>TRBD2|TRBJ2-2|-|TRBV19
TGTGCCAGTAGTATCTCCGGGGGGGGGAACACCGGGGAGCTGTTTTTT
CASSISGGGNTGELFF
>TRBD1|TRBJ1-2|-|TRBV7-2
TGTGCCAGCAGCTTAATTTCCGGGACAGCCCTCTATGGCTACACCTTC
CASSLISGTALYGYTF
>TRBD1|TRBJ1-2|-|TRBV5-1
TGCGCCAGCAGCTTGGGGGACAGGGAAAATGGCTACACCTTC
CASSLGDRENGYTF
>-|TRBJ2-3|-|TRBV11-2
TGTGCCAGCAGCGATAGACTTAGACGCACAGATACGCAGTATTTT
CASSDRLRRTDTQYF
>-|TRBJ2-7|-|TRBV9
TGTGCCAGCAGCCCCGTGGGAGACTTCGTCACCTACGAGCAGTACTTC
CASSPVGDFVTYEQYF
>-|TRBJ2-7|-|TRBV2
TGTGCCAGCGGGAGGCTCTCCACGAGCTCCTACGAGCAGTACTTC
CASGRLSTSSYEQYF
>TRBD1|TRBJ2-5|-|TRBV2
TGTGCCAGCAGTGCAGAAGGGACAGGGGTAGAGACCCAGTACTTC
CASSAEGTGVETQYF
>-|TRBJ1-4|-|TRBV5-4
TGTGCCAGCAGCGTCAGGGATTCTAATGAAAAACTGTTTTTT
CASSVRDSNEKLFF
>TRBD1|TRBJ2-7|-|TRBV5-5
TGTGCCAGCAGCTCGGGACAGACCTACTACGAGCAGTACTTC
CASSSGQTYYEQYF
>TRBD1|TRBJ2-3|-|TRBV10-3
TGTGCCGTTGTTCCGGGACAGGGGGGAGCAGATACGCAGTATTTT
CAVVPGQGGADTQYF
>TRBD1|TRBJ2-1|few|TRBV28
TGTGCCAGCAGTAAGGACAGGGGGCGTGATGAGCAGTTCTTC
CASSKDRGRDEQFF
>-|TRBJ1-5|-|TRBV20-1
TGCAGTGCTAGCGGGGGGCAGCCCCAGCATTTT
CSASGGQPQHF
>-|TRBJ2-5|few|TRBV15
TGTGCCACCAGAGGAGGCCTGGGCCCGGGAGAGACCCAGTACTTC
CATRGGLGPGETQYF
>-|TRBJ2-7|-|TRBV28
TGTGCCAGCAGTTTAATCGGTGGAGGACAGAACTACGAGCAGTACTTC
CASSLIGGGQNYEQYF
>-|TRBJ1-2|-|TRBV2
TGTGCCAGCAGTGAGCCCAGGGCCGACTATGGCTACACCTTC
CASSEPRADYGYTF
>-|TRBJ2-7|-|TRBV28
TGTGCCAGCAGTTCGGGAGGGGACAGCTACGAGCAGTACTTC
CASSSGGDSYEQYF
>-|TRBJ2-1|few|TRBV11-2
TGTGCCAGCAGCTTCGGGAGTTCGGGGAAGGGCAATGAGCAGTTCTTC
CASSFGSSGKGNEQFF
>TRBD1|TRBJ1-6|few|TRBV7-9
TGTTCCAGCAGCTTAGGGACAGGGAATAATTCACCCCTCCACTTT
CSSSLGTGNNSPLHF
>TRBD1|TRBJ1-2|few|TRBV14
TGTGCCAGCAGCCAAGAACAGGGGGGGAACTATGGCTACACCTTC
CASSQEQGGNYGYTF
>-|TRBJ1-2|few|TRBV29-1
TGCAGCGTTGTTGGGGCCTTTGTTGGCTATGGCTACACCTTC
CSVVGAFVGYGYTF
>TRBD1|TRBJ2-7|once|TRBV2
TGTGCCAGCAGAGGACAGGGGGTGTACGAGCAGTACTTC
CASRGQGVYEQYF